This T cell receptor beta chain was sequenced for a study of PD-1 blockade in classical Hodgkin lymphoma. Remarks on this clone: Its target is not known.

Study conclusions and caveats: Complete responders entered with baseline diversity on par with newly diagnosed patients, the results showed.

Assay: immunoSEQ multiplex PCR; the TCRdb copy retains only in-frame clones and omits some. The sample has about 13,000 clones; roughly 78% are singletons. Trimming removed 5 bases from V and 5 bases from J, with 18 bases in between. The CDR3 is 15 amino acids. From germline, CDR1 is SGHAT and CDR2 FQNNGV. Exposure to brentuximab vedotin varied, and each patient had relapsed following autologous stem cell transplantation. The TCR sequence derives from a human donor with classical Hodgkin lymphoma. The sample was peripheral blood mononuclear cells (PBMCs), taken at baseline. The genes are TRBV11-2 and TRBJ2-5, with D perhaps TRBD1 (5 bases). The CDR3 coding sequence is TGTGCCAGCAGCCAGGATGGGCAGGGCGGCGAGACCCAGTACTTC. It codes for CASSQDGQGGETQYF.